This TCR beta chain was profiled in a study of Ad26.COV2.S vaccination and SARS-CoV-2 variants. Study background: By the intramuscular route, Ad26.COV2.S was given once, or twice 56 days apart.

Treatment described: some 19 received Ad26.COV2.S at low or high dose, single or two shots; roughly five received placebo; per-sample allocation not given. Samples were taken on day 63 after the first vaccine or placebo injection. Cohort 1b enrolled adults aged 18-55 years in Boston. V lost 6 bases, J lost 4 bases, and 12 bases lay in between. The CDR3 contains 13 residues. Germline CDR1 and CDR2: SQVTM and ANQGSEA. Here immunoSEQ multiplex PCR was the method, and the copy in TCRdb shows in-frame clones only, minus some. The data hold more than 300,000 clones, with around 83% observed a single time. Comments on this clone: The antigen is not known.

Study results and caveats: Vaccine recipients surpassed placebo recipients in spike-specific TCR breadth.

This clonotype was sampled from a person aged 18 to 59 who received the Ad26.COV2.S COVID-19 vaccine or a placebo. The sequenced sample was peripheral blood, obtained in a trial of Ad26.COV2.S vaccine versus placebo. This chain uses TRBV29-1 with TRBJ1-4, with D perhaps matching TRBD1 (6 bases). Written as DNA, the CDR3 is TGCAGCGTCGTGACAGGAAGTAATGAAAAACTGTTTTTT. Protein: CSVVTGSNEKLFF.